This T cell receptor beta chain was identified during a study of shared clonotypes between healthy human individuals. Overall study findings and caveats: Expectations were that clonotype sharing among donors would be affected by sequencing depth.

Measured with immunoSEQ multiplex PCR; TCRdb has only the in-frame clones, and not every one. The table has over 850,000 clones, around three quarters seen once; the top ten hold more than 0.5%. Regarding this clone: Its antigen is undetermined.

There were no recent acute infections or vaccinations among the donors, who were healthy HIV-negative adults. Every one of the donors was a Caucasian adult that lived in Nashville, Tennessee. Both subsets, CD45RA+ naive and CD45RA-negative memory, were split from the CD4+ cells. The specimen sequenced was memory CD4+ T cells from PBMCs. Indicated subset: CD45RA-negative fraction. This TCR was recovered from a young man in good health. Some clones in this sample may be carry-over from other donors' samples.

The CDR3 sequence: CASSVESGQGRGYTF. DNA of the CDR3: TGTGCCAGCAGCGTAGAATCCGGACAGGGACGAGGCTACACCTTC. V gene TRBV9 combines with J gene TRBJ1-2; 8 bases align to TRBD1. The junction had 9 bases not matched to a gene; V was cut back by 0 bases and J by 8 bases. Germline V gives CDR1 SGDLS, CDR2 YYNGEE. CDR3 size: 15 residues.